These 15 T cell receptor beta chains originate from one sample sequenced in a study of blood T cell repertoires in COVID-19. TCRdb's copy holds only in-frame clones and misses some; the assay was immunoSEQ multiplex PCR. The table records 200,000 to 250,000 clones, 75% to 85% of them present only once. The sequencing sample was made of peripheral blood. These receptors originate from a woman aged 50 to 60 with acute or convalescent COVID-19.

This chain connects TRBV5-8 to TRBJ1-2; possibly TRBD1 for D (6 bases). The CDR3 totals 11 residues. The germline CDR1 and CDR2 sequences are SGHTS and YDEGEE. V lost 7 bases and J lost 9, with 13 bases in between. CDR3 amino acids: CASRLRGSYTF. Here the CDR3 DNA reads TGTGCCAGCCGCCTTAGGGGGAGCTACACCTTC.

This rearrangement joins TRBV6-5 to TRBJ2-7; the match to TRBD1 covers 10 bases. This CDR3 has 15 amino acids. Looked up from germline, CDR1 is MNHEY and CDR2 is SVGAGI. The junction had 10 bases not matched to a gene; V was cut back by 7 bases and J by 4 bases. In DNA, the CDR3 is TGTGCCAGCACCCTCCGTGGGACAGGGGATTACGAGCAGTACTTC. Translating gives CASTLRGTGDYEQYF.

CDR3: CAVQVQGTNYGYTF. CDR3 bases: TGTGCCGTGCAAGTTCAGGGGACTAACTATGGCTACACCTTC. This sequence joins TRBV28 and TRBJ1-2; tentatively, D is TRBD1 (6 bases). V dropped 11 bases and J dropped 0 bases, with 16 bases sitting between them. The CDR3 sequence is 14 residues long. Germline CDR1 and CDR2: MDHEN and SYDVKM.

V usage is TRBV7-2 and J usage is TRBJ1-1, with no clear D. The germline V gene encodes CDR1 SGHTA and CDR2 FQGNSA. The CDR3 consists of 12 residues. The V end was cut by 2 bases, the J end by 7 bases, with 8 bases between. The DNA for the CDR3 is TGTGCCAGCAGCTTAAAAGTCGGTGAAGCTTTCTTT. Its protein is CASSLKVGEAFF.

V and J are TRBV11-2 and TRBJ2-2; D remains unclear. CDR1 SGHAT and CDR2 FQNNGV come from the germline V gene. The CDR3 length is 19 residues. Trimming removed 3 bases from V and 1 base from J, with 21 bases in between. DNA for the CDR3: TGTGCCAGCAGCTTCCCACTTATACGTGCCACAGTGAACACCGGGGAGCTGTTTTTT. Protein: CASSFPLIRATVNTGELFF.

The chain links TRBV11-2 to TRBJ1-3; weak D call: TRBD1 (6 bases). Germline V gives CDR1 SGHAT, CDR2 FQNNGV. V lost 0 bases and J lost 9, with 12 bases in between. The CDR3 is 14 residues long. The CDR3 sequence is CASSLDRSTGTIYF. CDR3 nucleotide sequence: TGTGCCAGCAGCTTAGACCGATCGACAGGCACCATATATTTT.

The chain employs TRBV6-6 and TRBJ1-3; unclear D gene. This CDR3 has 15 residues. Germline V gene lookup returns CDR1 MNHNY and CDR2 SVGAGI (reference sequence). V was pared by 6 bases and J by 2 bases, with 14 bases between. CDR3 residues: CASSPRGGTGNTIYF. CDR3 bases: TGTGCCAGCAGCCCCCGCGGCGGAACTGGAAACACCATATATTTT.

CDR3 residues: CASLAQQSTDTQYF. As DNA, the CDR3 is TGTGCCAGCCTCGCACAGCAGTCCACAGATACGCAGTATTTT. The J gene is TRBJ2-3, the V gene TRBV28; D not certain. Germline values: CDR1 MDHEN, CDR2 SYDVKM. The CDR3 consists of 14 residues. V lost 8 bases to trimming and J lost 2 bases, with 14 bases between them. Filled out from reference TRBV28 and TRBJ2-3, the complete variable domain reads DVKVTQSSRYLVKRTGEKVFLECVQDMDHENMFWYRQDPGLGLRLIYFSYDVKMKEKGDIPEGYSVSREKKERFSLILESASTNQTSMYLCASLAQQSTDTQYFGPGTRLTVL.

The chain uses TRBV7-2 and TRBJ1-1, with D perhaps matching TRBD1 (6 bases). V lost 2 bases and J 5 bases, leaving 12 bases between the germline ends. CDR3 size: 14 residues. Germline-derived CDR1 and CDR2 are SGHTA and FQGNSA. The CDR3 loop is CASSLQGIGTEAFF. In DNA, the CDR3 is TGTGCCAGCAGCTTACAGGGGATTGGGACTGAAGCTTTCTTT.

CDR3 in amino acids: CASQGQGVFNQPQHF. The CDR3 DNA is TGTGCCAGTCAGGGACAGGGGGTTTTCAATCAGCCCCAGCATTTT. V is TRBV6-5 and J is TRBJ1-5; 11 bases fit TRBD1. CDR1 and CDR2 (germline): MNHEY, SVGAGI. This CDR3 region has 15 residues. The junction had 7 bases not matched to a gene; V was cut back by 9 bases and J by 3 bases.

The chain carries TRBV30 and TRBJ1-2, with D possibly TRBD1 on 5 matching bases. The germline V gene has CDR1 GTSNPN and CDR2 SVGIG (reference sequence). The CDR3 loop spans 13 amino acids. The V end lost 4 bases, the J end lost 7 bases, and 16 bases lay between the germline ends. The CDR3, as DNA: TGTGCCTGGATGGCGTACTCGGGGGGTGGCTACACCTTC. Translating gives CAWMAYSGGGYTF.

The chain links TRBV27 to TRBJ1-1; TRBD1 aligns across 7 bases. V was pared by 8 bases and J by 5 bases, with 11 bases of the junction left unmatched. The germline V gene encodes CDR1 MNHEY and CDR2 SMNVEV (reference sequence). The CDR3 runs to 14 residues. CDR3 coding DNA: TGTGCCAGCGGCCCTCTTTCAGGGGGTACTGAAGCTTTCTTT. It encodes CASGPLSGGTEAFF.

The rearrangement links TRBV11-2 to TRBJ2-6; no definite D call. Trimming stripped 5 bases from V and 0 bases from J, with 8 bases between. CDR1 and CDR2 from the germline V gene are SGHAT and FQNNGV. This CDR3 has 15 residues. CDR3 in amino acids: CASSLQNSGANVLTF. In DNA form, the CDR3 reads TGTGCCAGCAGCCTACAGAACTCTGGGGCCAACGTCCTGACTTTC.

V gene TRBV5-1 combines with J gene TRBJ2-1; TRBD2 matches 8 bases. The CDR3 contains 16 residues. Germline V gene data show CDR1 as SGHRS and CDR2 as YFSETQ. V shed 0 bases, J shed 7 bases, and the junction held 9 bases outside the gene matches. CDR3 bases: TGCGCCAGCAGCTTGGTGCGGGAGGAGTCGCTGAATGAGCAGTTCTTC. Amino acid sequence: CASSLVREESLNEQFF. The full variable domain, completed using reference TRBV5-1 and TRBJ2-1, is KAGVTQTPRYLIKTRGQQVTLSCSPISGHRSVSWYQQTPGQGLQFLFEYFSETQRNKGNFPGRFSGRQFSNSRSEMNVSTLELGDSALYLCASSLVREESLNEQFFGPGTRLTVL.

This sequence joins TRBV4-3 and TRBJ2-3; 10 positions agree with TRBD2. CDR1 and CDR2 (germline): LGHNA, YSLEER. J was trimmed by 6 bases and V by 3 bases; bases with no gene match: 15. CDR3 length: 18 residues. CDR3 loop: CASSQSPLAGGVSDTQYF. CDR3 DNA: TGCGCCAGCAGCCAGTCTCCCTTAGCGGGGGGCGTTTCTGATACGCAGTATTTT.